What follows are 30 T cell receptor beta chains derived from one specimen sequenced in a study of PD-L1 blockade in urothelial cancer. Stated time point: pretreatment peripheral blood. Method: immunoSEQ multiplex PCR; TCRdb's copy keeps in-frame clones and lacks some. Of over 75,000 clones in the sample, 70% to 90% were seen once. Material: PBMCs, obtained around atezolizumab (anti-PD-L1) treatment. These receptors all come from a man aged 55 to 70 with urothelial cancer.

The chain has TRBV2 and TRBJ2-2; D is possibly TRBD2 (5 bases). CDR1 is SNHLY, CDR2 FYNNEI, per germline. The V gene lost 5 bases and the J gene lost 6 bases, with 16 bases spanning the gap. The CDR3 consists of 15 residues. The CDR3 spells CASSRTAIGAGELFF. In DNA, the CDR3 is TGTGCCAGCAGTCGCACAGCTATCGGGGCCGGGGAGCTGTTTTTT.

Regarding this clone: The junction departs from the called germline gene at one end, perhaps through a read error. This chain joins TRBV7-7 and TRBJ2-1, with 13 positions matching TRBD2. Per germline, CDR1 SSHAT and CDR2 FNYEAQ (reference sequence). The CDR3 is 16 amino acids. The CDR3 reads CASSKVLAGGNNEQFF. In nucleotides, the CDR3 is TGTGCTAGCAGCAAGGTACTAGCGGGAGGGAACAATGAGCAGTTCTTC.

The rearrangement links TRBV11-3 to TRBJ1-6, with D tentatively TRBD1 (5 bases). Trimming left V 5 bases short and J 9 bases short, with 17 bases between. This CDR3 has 15 residues. CDR1 is SGHNT and CDR2 is YENEEA in the germline V gene. The CDR3 protein is CASSRGGWGISPLHF. As DNA, the CDR3 is TGTGCCAGCAGCCGGGGGGGTTGGGGAATTTCACCCCTCCACTTT.

The V gene is TRBV10-3, the J gene TRBJ2-2; TRBD2 might be the D (6 bases). Per germline, CDR1 ENHRY and CDR2 SYGVKD. V shed 3 bases and J shed 7 bases, with 15 bases lying between them. The CDR3 totals 15 residues. For the CDR3, the DNA is TGTGCCATCAGTGATGCTAGCGTTAGAATCGGGGAGCTGTTTTTT. This encodes CAISDASVRIGELFF.

The chain employs TRBV5-4 and TRBJ2-5, with 12 bases lining up with TRBD2. CDR1 is SGHNT and CDR2 is YYREEE in the germline V gene (reference sequence). The CDR3 loop spans 15 amino acids. V shed 3 bases and J 5 bases; nucleotides not matched to a gene: 5. The CDR3 is CASSWTSGNWETQYF. Written as DNA, the CDR3 is TGTGCCAGCAGCTGGACTAGCGGGAATTGGGAGACCCAGTACTTC. The full variable domain, completed using reference TRBV5-4 and TRBJ2-5, is ETGVTQSPTHLIKTRGQQVTLRCSSQSGHNTVSWYQQALGQGPQFIFQYYREEENGRGNFPPRFSGLQFPNYSSELNVNALELDDSALYLCASSWTSGNWETQYFGPGTRLLVL.

This chain uses TRBV2 with TRBJ2-6; D may be TRBD2 (6 bases). Germline CDR1 SNHLY, CDR2 FYNNEI. V was trimmed by 9 bases and J by 2 bases, leaving 17 bases between them. This CDR3 contains 16 residues. CDR3 residues: CASTGLAATGANVLTF. CDR3 bases: TGTGCCAGTACGGGACTGGCAGCCACTGGGGCCAACGTCCTGACTTTC.

V gene TRBV2 combines with J gene TRBJ1-3; perhaps TRBD1 as D (5 bases). The ends were cut back, 0 bases at V and 2 bases at J, with 8 bases in the middle. The CDR3 loop spans 15 amino acids. CDR1 is SNHLY, CDR2 FYNNEI, per germline. For the CDR3, the DNA is TGTGCCAGCAGTGAAGCTTGGACAACTGGAAACACCATATATTTT. It specifies CASSEAWTTGNTIYF.

This clone occurred once. The rearrangement joins TRBV9 to TRBJ2-7; 14 bases match TRBD2. The CDR3 has 16 residues. The ends lost 4 bases at V and 4 bases at J; junction bases unmatched: 7. The germline V gene encodes CDR1 SGDLS and CDR2 YYNGEE. The CDR3 region is CASSPDGTSGSYEQYF. CDR3 in DNA: TGTGCCAGCAGCCCAGACGGGACTAGCGGGAGTTACGAGCAGTACTTC.

The CDR3 DNA reads as TGCGCCAGCAGTGTGACTAGCGGGAGTTGGAATGAGCAGTTCTTC. Protein: CASSVTSGSWNEQFF. The chain couples TRBV10-2 to TRBJ2-1, with 12 bases matching TRBD2. From germline, CDR1 is WSHSY and CDR2 SAAADI. The V gene end was trimmed by 4 bases and the J gene end by 7 bases; junction bases not matched to a gene: 5. This CDR3 comprises 15 residues.

This clone was counted only a few times. This chain joins TRBV27 and TRBJ2-7; 9 nucleotides agree with TRBD1. Per germline, CDR1 MNHEY and CDR2 SMNVEV (reference sequence). V dropped 6 bases and J dropped 3; count of bases not matched to a gene: 9. The CDR3 consists of 15 residues. The CDR3 DNA reads TGTGCCAGCAGCCGACCGGGACAGGGCTTCTACGAGCAGTACTTC. It encodes CASSRPGQGFYEQYF.

This sequence joins TRBV5-1 and TRBJ2-3; TRBD1 is a possible D gene (5 bases). Germline CDR1 is SGHRS and CDR2 is YFSETQ. Trimming removed 1 base at V and 3 bases at J, with 15 bases between. There are 16 residues in the CDR3. In DNA, the CDR3 is TGCGCCAGCAGCTTGATCGGTCCCCAGGGAACAGATACGCAGTATTTT. This codes for CASSLIGPQGTDTQYF.

This rearrangement joins TRBV6-1 to TRBJ1-4, with D uncertain. This CDR3 comprises 17 residues. Germline lookup yields CDR1 MNHNS and CDR2 SASEGT. The V gene lost 0 bases and the J gene lost 6 bases, with 17 bases spanning the gap. The CDR3 DNA sequence: TGTGCCAGCAGTGAAGCTGCCAGGCAAAATTGGTATGAAAAACTGTTTTTT. It translates to CASSEAARQNWYEKLFF.

This clone has a count of ten or more. The chain is built from TRBV30 and TRBJ1-2, with a tentative D call TRBD1 (6 bases). Germline loops: CDR1 GTSNPN, CDR2 SVGIG (reference sequence). Trimming removed 2 bases from V and 4 bases from J, with 14 bases in between. The CDR3 covers 14 residues. The CDR3 DNA reads as TGTGCCTGGAGTTCTCGGGGGGCGGTCTATGGCTACACCTTC. This codes for CAWSSRGAVYGYTF. The full variable domain, rest sourced from reference TRBV30 and TRBJ1-2, is SQTIHQWPATLVQPVGSPLSLECTVEGTSNPNLYWYRQAAGRGLQLLFYSVGIGQISSEVPQNLSASRPQDRQFILSSKKLLLSDSGFYLCAWSSRGAVYGYTFGSGTRLTVV.

The chain has TRBV7-9 and TRBJ1-6; possible D gene TRBD1, 5 bases. CDR3 size: 17 residues. The germline gives CDR1 SEHNR, CDR2 FQNEAQ (reference sequence). V shed 1 base and J shed 0 bases, with 10 bases lying between them. DNA of the CDR3: TGTGCCAGCAGCTTAGGACAGTTGAGCTCCTATAATTCACCCCTCCACTTT. Translated: CASSLGQLSSYNSPLHF.

The chain has TRBV15 and TRBJ2-1, with no clear D. Germline CDR1 and CDR2: LNHNV and YYDKDF (reference sequence). Trimming shortened V by 0 bases and J by 5 bases, and 8 bases separated the two germline ends. The CDR3 spans 14 residues. DNA of the CDR3: TGTGCCACCAGCAGAGATGCGTTCGACAATGAGCAGTTCTTC. Residues: CATSRDAFDNEQFF.

The chain couples TRBV2 to TRBJ1-4; tentative D call: TRBD1 (5 bases). V was shortened by 5 bases and J by 8 bases, with 18 bases between the two germline ends. CDR3 length: 15 residues. Germline-derived CDR1 and CDR2 are SNHLY and FYNNEI. CDR3 in amino acids: CASSQTGFGYEKLFF. In nucleotides, the CDR3 is TGTGCCAGCAGTCAAACAGGTTTCGGTTACGAAAAACTGTTTTTT.

The rearrangement links TRBV6-4 to TRBJ1-1; maybe TRBD1 (5 bases). CDR3 length: 14 residues. V was shortened by 0 bases and J by 8 bases, with 13 bases between the two germline ends. Germline CDR1 MRHNA, CDR2 SNTAGT. This CDR3 reads CASSDSDSSSEAFF. The CDR3 region has the DNA TGTGCCAGCAGTGACTCAGACAGCAGTTCCGAAGCTTTCTTT.

V is TRBV4-3 and J is TRBJ2-1; TRBD2 matches at 7 bases. Germline CDR1 is LGHNA and CDR2 is YSLEER. Trimming removed 0 bases from V and 5 bases from J; junction bases left unmatched: 13. The CDR3 runs 18 residues. The CDR3 nucleotides are TGCGCCAGCAGCCAAGAGTCATCTGCGGGAGTGAGCCACAATGAGCAGTTCTTC. Its protein product is CASSQESSAGVSHNEQFF.

The chain employs TRBV2 and TRBJ2-5, with D maybe TRBD1 (5 bases). The CDR3 sequence is 15 residues long. V lost 2 bases and J lost 4, with 14 bases in between. The germline V gene has CDR1 SNHLY and CDR2 FYNNEI. The CDR3 reads CASSEPSRVRETQYF. DNA of the CDR3: TGTGCCAGCAGTGAACCATCCAGGGTGAGAGAGACCCAGTACTTC.

A single count supports this clone. This chain links TRBV7-9 with TRBJ1-4; D is ambiguous. The CDR3 is 18 residues long. V was trimmed by 5 bases and J by 3 bases, leaving 22 bases between them. Per the germline V gene, CDR1 is SEHNR and CDR2 is FQNEAQ (reference sequence). Here the CDR3 DNA reads TGTGCCAGCAGCCCCCGAAGGGCGAGGGAGGCAGCTAATGAAAAACTGTTTTTT. This gives the protein CASSPRRAREAANEKLFF.

The rearrangement joins TRBV5-4 to TRBJ2-1; a weak D match, TRBD2 (5 bases). The CDR3 is made up of 15 amino acids. The V and J ends lost 2 bases and 4 bases respectively, with 13 bases between them. The germline V gene encodes CDR1 SGHNT and CDR2 YYREEE (reference sequence). The CDR3 bases are TGTGCCAGCAGCTTTTCTAGCCTGAAGTACAATGAGCAGTTCTTC. It encodes CASSFSSLKYNEQFF. The whole variable domain, remainder taken from reference TRBV5-4 and TRBJ2-1, is ETGVTQSPTHLIKTRGQQVTLRCSSQSGHNTVSWYQQALGQGPQFIFQYYREEENGRGNFPPRFSGLQFPNYSSELNVNALELDDSALYLCASSFSSLKYNEQFFGPGTRLTVL.

The chain is built from TRBV7-9 and TRBJ2-5, with 7 positions matching TRBD2. The CDR3 has 13 residues. Germline CDR1 reads SEHNR; CDR2 reads FQNEAQ (reference sequence). V was pared by 4 bases and J by 3 bases, with 2 bases of the junction left unmatched. In DNA form, the CDR3 reads TGTGCCAGCAGCTGGGGAGGGGAAGAGACCCAGTACTTC. Its protein product is CASSWGGEETQYF.

The chain couples TRBV30 to TRBJ1-5; possibly TRBD1 for D (6 bases). Trimming cost V 3 bases and J 4 bases, with 16 bases left between them. Per germline, CDR1 GTSNPN and CDR2 SVGIG (reference sequence). The CDR3 has 15 residues. The CDR3 region has the DNA TGTGCCTGGAGCCGTGGGGGGGCTTGGAATCAGCCCCAGCATTTT. Translating it yields CAWSRGGAWNQPQHF. Full variable domain (remainder filled in from reference TRBV30 and TRBJ1-5): SQTIHQWPATLVQPVGSPLSLECTVEGTSNPNLYWYRQAAGRGLQLLFYSVGIGQISSEVPQNLSASRPQDRQFILSSKKLLLSDSGFYLCAWSRGGAWNQPQHFGDGTRLSIL.

This chain joins TRBV28 and TRBJ1-4; D unresolved. Germline assignment: CDR1 MDHEN and CDR2 SYDVKM. V gave up 4 bases and J gave up 5 bases, with 11 bases separating them. The CDR3 covers 14 residues. The CDR3 DNA reads TGTGCCAGCAGTTCCCCGGGAGGCAATGAAAAACTGTTTTTT. It encodes CASSSPGGNEKLFF. Based on the CDR3 plus reference TRBV28 and TRBJ1-4, the full variable domain is DVKVTQSSRYLVKRTGEKVFLECVQDMDHENMFWYRQDPGLGLRLIYFSYDVKMKEKGDIPEGYSVSREKKERFSLILESASTNQTSMYLCASSSPGGNEKLFFGSGTQLSVL.

The rearrangement links TRBV19 to TRBJ1-2; the D gene is possibly TRBD1 (6 bases). The germline V and J ends were trimmed by 6 bases and 2 bases, with 16 bases remaining between them. The CDR3 covers 15 residues. CDR1 and CDR2 from the germline V gene are LNHDA and SQIVND (reference sequence). The CDR3 DNA is TGTGCCAGTAGGAACCCTACAACAGGGAACTATGGCTACACCTTC. Protein sequence: CASRNPTTGNYGYTF.

V usage is TRBV5-1 and J usage is TRBJ1-1; D unresolved. Trimming pared 1 base from V and 1 base from J, leaving 8 bases between. This CDR3 contains 14 residues. The V gene's germline CDR1 is SGHRS and CDR2 YFSETQ. The chain's CDR3 is CASSLFTGNTEAFF. The CDR3 nucleotides are TGCGCCAGCAGCTTGTTCACCGGGAACACTGAAGCTTTCTTT.

This clone was found once. V is TRBV10-3 and J is TRBJ2-7; TRBD1 might be the D (6 bases). V dropped 10 bases and J dropped 2 bases, with 15 bases sitting between them. Germline CDR1 reads ENHRY; CDR2 reads SYGVKD. There are 13 residues in the CDR3. The CDR3 bases are TGTGCCAGCAAGCCGGGGACACCCTACGAGCAGTACTTC. This sequence encodes CASKPGTPYEQYF.

The chain has TRBV19 and TRBJ1-5; D is uncertain. The germline gives CDR1 LNHDA, CDR2 SQIVND (reference sequence). Trimming stripped 0 bases from V and 1 base from J, with 7 bases between. There are 15 residues in the CDR3. CDR3 nucleotides: TGTGCCAGTAGTATAGATGGGAGGAGCAATCAGCCCCAGCATTTT. The encoded protein is CASSIDGRSNQPQHF.

The genes are TRBV7-5 and TRBJ2-5; no check of the table's D call, TRBD2, against the DNA was made. TRBV7-5 is marked as a pseudogene. The CDR3 has 15 residues. CDR3: CARSDPVLGRETQYF. CDR3 DNA: TGTGCCAGAAGCGACCCAGTTCTTGGGAGAGAGACCCAGTACTTC.

The chain employs TRBV9 and TRBJ1-1, with unresolved D. CDR1 is SGDLS, CDR2 YYNGEE, per germline. V gave up 0 bases and J gave up 11 bases, with 14 bases separating them. This CDR3 has 13 amino acids. Here the CDR3 DNA reads TGTGCCAGCAGCGTAGAGGGAGGGCCCGATGCTTTCTTT. Its protein is CASSVEGGPDAFF.